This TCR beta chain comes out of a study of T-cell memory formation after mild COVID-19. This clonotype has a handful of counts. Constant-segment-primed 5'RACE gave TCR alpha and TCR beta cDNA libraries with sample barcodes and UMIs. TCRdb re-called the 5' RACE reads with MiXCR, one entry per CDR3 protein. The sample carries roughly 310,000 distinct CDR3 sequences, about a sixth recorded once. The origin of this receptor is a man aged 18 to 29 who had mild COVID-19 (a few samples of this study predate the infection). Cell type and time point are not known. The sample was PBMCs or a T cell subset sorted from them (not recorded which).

CDR3 loop: CASSGGHRGSGELFF. The DNA for the CDR3 is TGCGCCAGCAGCGGTGGCCACCGAGGAAGCGGGGAGCTGTTTTTT. The chain employs TRBV5-1 and TRBJ2-2, with no clear D. This CDR3 is built from 15 residues. V was pared by 4 bases and J by 7 bases, with 17 bases between. Germline values: CDR1 SGHRS, CDR2 YFSETQ.